Listed here is a single T cell receptor (beta chain). This clonotype was seen ten or more times. No antigen is known for it. No qualities accompany the bases; no much larger clone lies one base away. The data were taken from a study of T cells in Graves' hyperthyroidism and ophthalmopathy (dated by TCRdb to the late 2010s). As for the study more broadly: Peripheral blood was sampled at the time of initial diagnosis, prior to any treatment. To identify TCR V-J signatures that set the groups apart, the researchers used a discovery cohort of 90 to 100 patients, made up of approximately 43 with Graves' ophthalmopathy and 57 with stable Graves' hyperthyroidism. Prospective prediction of ophthalmopathy was tested in an independent validation cohort of 18 hyperthyroidism patients and 15 to 17 patients who later progressed to ophthalmopathy. The roughly 100 discovery patients were randomly divided into training and test sets at a 7:3 ratio. The study also compared thyroid tissue and blood T-cell repertoires from five or six Graves' hyperthyroidism patients. Following sampling, methimazole starting at 30 mg daily was given to hyperthyroidism patients, and high-dose intravenous methylprednisolone was given to ophthalmopathy patients. TCR Vbeta CDR3 sequencing of 120 to 150 peripheral blood samples (43 ophthalmopathy, about 75 hyperthyroidism and roughly 17 progressor patients) is reported in the paper.

Hyperthyroidism patients were newly diagnosed, with disease duration under 2 months, and aged 18 to 65 years. Exclusion was applied to patients with uncontrolled infections, other autoimmune diseases, pregnancy or lactation. Clinical symptoms, serum thyroxine and TRAb, thyroid ultrasound, and orbital computed tomography formed the basis for the diagnoses. For progressor patients, blood was drawn at the first diagnosis of hyperthyroidism, before any ophthalmopathy symptoms had appeared. PBMCs were separated from around 9.1 ml of fresh peripheral blood using Ficoll-Paque density gradient centrifugation. Progressor patients were defined as those initially diagnosed with Graves' hyperthyroidism in whom ophthalmopathy developed during follow-up. Total RNA was extracted using Trizol reagent, and RNA quality was assessed on an Agilent 2100 Bioanalyzer. From the cysteine through the phenylalanine, the CDR3 covers 13 amino acids. Solely the CDR3 DNA is kept, with 39 bases framed from the first base. Trimming removed 2 bases from V and 4 bases from J; the gene matches leave 1 base unexplained. For CDR1 and CDR2, the germline V gene lists MNHEY and SVGEGT.

The full study reports these points: Blood samples also contained most of the expanded thyroid clonotypes (frequency above 0.001), which suggests that blood repertoires may reflect thyroid immune responses. No statistical method was used to fix the sample size in advance, and group allocation was not hidden from the investigators. In validation, the model predicted progression to ophthalmopathy a median of roughly 6.1 months before onset, with roughly 71% sensitivity and roughly 72% specificity. In cross-validation, a model built on a 13 V-J signature told ophthalmopathy apart from stable hyperthyroidism with 85% to 90% sensitivity and roughly 81% specificity, and in testing the same model reached 80%/75%.

The TCR beta CDR3 regions were amplified from RNA transcripts. For the first round of RT-PCR on the TCR CDR3, the HTBI primer set was used together with the Qiagen OneStep RT-PCR kit. Libraries were constructed in a second round of multiplex PCR, after which size selection and purification were performed. Libraries were sequenced paired-end with 100 bp reads on an Illumina HiSeq2000. The authors processed their data as follows. SOAPnuke was used to process the raw data, with reads discarded if the reads contained adapters or uncalled bases, had a mean Phred below 15, or lacked an exact constant-primer or identifier match. COPE v1.2.5 was used to merge high-quality paired reads, and clonotypes were defined as unique nucleotide sequences. MiTCR v1.1 was used to align clonotypes to the IMGT TRBV, TRBD and TRBJ reference segments. The analysis included only V-J combinations with a frequency above 0.0001, which together covered approximately 99% of the repertoires. The TCS score was defined as F50 (clonal expansion) divided by E x V (chaos), with BLOSUM62-based TCRdist calculated between CDR3 peptides within each V-J. Welch's t-statistics and random forest reduced 500 to 650 V-J features to about 12, which were used in a naive Bayes classifier (R e1071). The Morisita-Horn index was used to measure how similar the thyroid and blood repertoires were. The public reads were reanalyzed by TCRdb: fastp trimming at Q25, MiXCR alignment, in-frame beta chains only. Merged by CDR3 protein, the rows form single entries marked with the most common genes and DNA. It is TCRdb's table, rather than the study itself, that gives the V and J calls and clone size. The sample table contains about 24,000 distinct CDR3 sequences; only one count was recorded for under 55% of them. The ten largest clones add up to around 23% of the sample.

This clonotype originated in a woman between 35 and 50 years old with Graves' hyperthyroidism that later progressed to Graves' ophthalmopathy. This chain joins TRBV6-2 or TRBV6-3 to TRBJ2-7; a stretch of 8 junction bases matches TRBD1. The sample consisted of blood. The DNA reads as follows: TGTGCCAGCAGTTACGGGACAGGTTACGAGCAGTACTTC. This yields the protein CASSYGTGYEQYF.